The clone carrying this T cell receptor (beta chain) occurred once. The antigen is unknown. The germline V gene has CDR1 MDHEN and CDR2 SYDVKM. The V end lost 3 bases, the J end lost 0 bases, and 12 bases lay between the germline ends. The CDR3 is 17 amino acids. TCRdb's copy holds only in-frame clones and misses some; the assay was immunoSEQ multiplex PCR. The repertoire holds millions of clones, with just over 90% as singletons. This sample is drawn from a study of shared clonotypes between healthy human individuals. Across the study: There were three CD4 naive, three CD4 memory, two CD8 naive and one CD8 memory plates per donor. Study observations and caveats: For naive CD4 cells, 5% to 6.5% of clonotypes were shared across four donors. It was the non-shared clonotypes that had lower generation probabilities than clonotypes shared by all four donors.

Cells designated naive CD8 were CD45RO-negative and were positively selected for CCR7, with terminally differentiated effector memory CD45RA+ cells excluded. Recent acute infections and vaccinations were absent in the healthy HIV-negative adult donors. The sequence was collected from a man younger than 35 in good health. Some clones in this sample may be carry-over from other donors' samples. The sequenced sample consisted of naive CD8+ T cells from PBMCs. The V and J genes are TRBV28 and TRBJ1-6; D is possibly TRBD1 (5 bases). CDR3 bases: TGTGCCAGCAGTTTCGTGGAAAGGGGCTCCTATAATTCACCCCTCCACTTT. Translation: CASSFVERGSYNSPLHF.